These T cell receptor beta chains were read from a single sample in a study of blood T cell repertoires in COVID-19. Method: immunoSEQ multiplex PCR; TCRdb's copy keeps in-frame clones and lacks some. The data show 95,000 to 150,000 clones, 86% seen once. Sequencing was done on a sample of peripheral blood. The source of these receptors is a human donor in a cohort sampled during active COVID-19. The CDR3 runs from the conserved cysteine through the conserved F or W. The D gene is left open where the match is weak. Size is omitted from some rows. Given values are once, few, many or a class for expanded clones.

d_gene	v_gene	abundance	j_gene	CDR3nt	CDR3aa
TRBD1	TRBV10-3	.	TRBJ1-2	TGTGCCATCAGCCAAAATATGGACAGGGGACGGGAAGGCTACACCTTC	CAISQNMDRGREGYTF
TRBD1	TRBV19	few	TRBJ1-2	TGTGCCAGTACCCTCAGGGACAGGACGGGCTATGGCTACACCTTC	CASTLRDRTGYGYTF
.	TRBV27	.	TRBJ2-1	TGTGCCAGCAGTTCGGAGGGGACTTCCAATGAGCAGTTCTTC	CASSSEGTSNEQFF
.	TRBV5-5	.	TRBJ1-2	TGTGCCAGCAGGCGGGAGGGTGACTATGGCTACACCTTC	CASRREGDYGYTF
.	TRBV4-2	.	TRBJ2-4	TGTGCCAGCAGCCTAGGAGGTGTGTCGGCCAAAAACATTCAGTACTTC	CASSLGGVSAKNIQYF
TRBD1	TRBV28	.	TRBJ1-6	TGTGCCAGCAGAACCGGGACAGGGGGGTCACCCCTCCACTTT	CASRTGTGGSPLHF
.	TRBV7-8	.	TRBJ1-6	TGTGCCAGCAGCCGGGGCTTCGGGGATTCACCCCTCCACTTT	CASSRGFGDSPLHF
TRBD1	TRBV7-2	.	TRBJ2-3	TGTGCCAGCAGCTACCGGGACAGGGAGGCTGATACGCAGTATTTT	CASSYRDREADTQYF
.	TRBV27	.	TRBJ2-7	TGTGCCAGCAGTATAATCGGCAGGGGATACGAGCAGTACTTC	CASSIIGRGYEQYF
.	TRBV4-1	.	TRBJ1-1	TGCGCCAGCAGCCAGGTAACAGGGTTGAACACTGAAGCTTTCTTT	CASSQVTGLNTEAFF
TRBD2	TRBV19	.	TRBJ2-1	TGTGCCAGTAGTATTGGAGGACTAGCGTTTCCCCCCGCCAATGAGCAGTTCTTC	CASSIGGLAFPPANEQFF
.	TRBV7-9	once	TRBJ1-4	TGTGCCAGCAGCTTTACCCAGTCTAATGAAAAACTGTTTTTT	CASSFTQSNEKLFF
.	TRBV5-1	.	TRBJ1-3	TGCGCCAGCAGCTCAGCCTCGAGCGGATCTTCTGGAAACACCATATATTTT	CASSSASSGSSGNTIYF
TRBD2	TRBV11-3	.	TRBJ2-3	TGTGCCAGCAGCTTCTATCATGAGGGAGGGCCCGGCACAGATACGCAGTATTTT	CASSFYHEGGPGTDTQYF
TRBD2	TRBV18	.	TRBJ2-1	TGTGCCAGCTCACCGACTAGCGGGGAGTCGTATGAGCAGTTCTTC	CASSPTSGESYEQFF
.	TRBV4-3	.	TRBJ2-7	TGCGCCAGCAGCCAAGACCTTATCTACGAGCAGTACTTC	CASSQDLIYEQYF
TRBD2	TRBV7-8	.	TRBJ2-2	TGTGCCAGCAGCTTCGCCGGGGGGACCGGGGAGCTGTTTTTT	CASSFAGGTGELFF
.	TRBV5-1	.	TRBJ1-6	TGCGCCAGCAGCCCGGACTGGATTAATTCACCCCTCCACTTT	CASSPDWINSPLHF
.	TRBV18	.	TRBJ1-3	TGTGCCAGCTCTGATACAGTCGACTCTGGAAACACCATATATTTT	CASSDTVDSGNTIYF
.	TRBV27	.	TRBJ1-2	TGTGCCAGCAGTTTATCGGGGGGTCGTGGTGGCTACACCTTC	CASSLSGGRGGYTF
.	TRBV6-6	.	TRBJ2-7	TGTGCCAGCAGTCCCTCGGGCGAGCAGTACTTC	CASSPSGEQYF
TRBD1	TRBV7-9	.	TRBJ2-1	TGTGCCAGCAGCCCGGACAGGGACTTTCGACGTGAGCAGTTCTTC	CASSPDRDFRREQFF
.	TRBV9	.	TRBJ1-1	TGTGCCAGCAGCCCGATTCTCGAATCCACTCTAGCTTTCTTT	CASSPILESTLAFF
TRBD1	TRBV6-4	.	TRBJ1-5	TGTGCCAGCAGTGAGCGCAGGGGGGCAAGGAGCAATCAGCCCCAGCATTTT	CASSERRGARSNQPQHF
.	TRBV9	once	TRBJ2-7	TGTGCCAGCAGCAGGGGCCGTTCGCTCGAGCAGTACTTC	CASSRGRSLEQYF
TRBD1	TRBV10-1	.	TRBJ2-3	TGCGCCAGCAGTCGGACAGGGCACACAGATACGCAGTATTTT	CASSRTGHTDTQYF
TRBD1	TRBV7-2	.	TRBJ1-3	TGTGCCAGCAGCGGTCCAGGGGGCGCCTTGGAAACCATATATTTT	CASSGPGGALETIYF
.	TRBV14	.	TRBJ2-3	TGTGCCAGCAGCCAAGTAGGCGGGTCCACAGATACGCAGTATTTT	CASSQVGGSTDTQYF
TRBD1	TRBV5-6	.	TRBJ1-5	TGTGCCAGCAGCTTTGGGACAGGGAATCAGCCCCAGCATTTT	CASSFGTGNQPQHF
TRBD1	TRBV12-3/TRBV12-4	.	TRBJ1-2	TGTGCCAGCAGCCCAGGGGGAGGCTATGGCTACACCTTC	CASSPGGGYGYTF
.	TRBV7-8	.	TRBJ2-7	TGTGCCAGCAGCTTGAAGACAGACTCCTACGAGCAGTACTTC	CASSLKTDSYEQYF
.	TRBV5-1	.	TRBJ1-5	TGCGCCAGCAGCTTGACGAAACCAGGTCAGCCCCAGCATTTT	CASSLTKPGQPQHF
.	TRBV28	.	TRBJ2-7	TGTGCCAGCAGTTTAATCAGGGGCGTCGAGCAGTACTTC	CASSLIRGVEQYF
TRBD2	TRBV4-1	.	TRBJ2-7	TGCGCCAGCAGCCAAGTTTCTAGCGGCCCCTACGAGCAGTACTTC	CASSQVSSGPYEQYF
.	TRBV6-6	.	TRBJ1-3	TGTGCCAGCATTTCCAGGGGAAACACCATATATTTT	CASISRGNTIYF
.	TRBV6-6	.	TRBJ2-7	TGTGCCAGCAGTCGGGACTTTTACGAGCAGTACTTC	CASSRDFYEQYF
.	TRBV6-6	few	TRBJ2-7	TGTGCCAGCAGTTACCTGGGGCCGTACGAGCAGTACTTC	CASSYLGPYEQYF
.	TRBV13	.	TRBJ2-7	TGTGCCAGCAGCTCAGTCGGGGGATTAAGCTCCTACGAGCAGTACTTC	CASSSVGGLSSYEQYF
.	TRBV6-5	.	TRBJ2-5	TGTGCCAGCAGTTCCCGAGGGGGTGGGGAGACCCAGTACTTC	CASSSRGGGETQYF
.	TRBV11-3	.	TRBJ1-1	TGTGCCAGCAGCTTAGACGGGAACACTGAAGCTTTCTTT	CASSLDGNTEAFF
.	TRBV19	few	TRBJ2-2	TGTGCCAGTAGTATAGATCCCTACGGGGAGCTGTTTTTT	CASSIDPYGELFF
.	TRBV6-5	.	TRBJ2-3	TGTGCCAGCAGCCTTGGGGGGATCGATACGCAGTATTTT	CASSLGGIDTQYF
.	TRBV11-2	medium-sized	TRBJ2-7	TGTGCCAGCAGCTTTAACTACGAGCAGTACTTC	CASSFNYEQYF
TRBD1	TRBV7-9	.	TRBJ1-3	TGTGCCAGCAGCCCCCAGGGGGCTTCTGGAAACACCATATATTTT	CASSPQGASGNTIYF
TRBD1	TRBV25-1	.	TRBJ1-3	TGTGCCAGCAGTGACCAAGGGACAGATATTGGAAACACCATATATTTT	CASSDQGTDIGNTIYF
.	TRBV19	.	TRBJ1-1	TGTGCCAGTAGCTTTACGTGGGGGCAGACTGAAGCTTTCTTT	CASSFTWGQTEAFF
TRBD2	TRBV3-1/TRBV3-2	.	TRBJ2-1	TGTGCCAGCAGCCTGACTAGCGGGACCTACAATGAGCAGTTCTTC	CASSLTSGTYNEQFF
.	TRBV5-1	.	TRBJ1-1	TGCGCCAGCAGCTTTTTGATCGGGAACACTGAAGCTTTCTTT	CASSFLIGNTEAFF
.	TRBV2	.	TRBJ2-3	TGTGCCAGCAGTGCGGGTCAGACTAGCACAGATACGCAGTATTTT	CASSAGQTSTDTQYF
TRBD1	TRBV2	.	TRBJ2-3	TGTGCCAGCACTAAACGGACAGGTGGCACAGATACGCAGTATTTT	CASTKRTGGTDTQYF
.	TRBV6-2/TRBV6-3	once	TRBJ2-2	TGTGCCAGCAGTTACACTTATCTAGACACCGGGGAGCTGTTTTTT	CASSYTYLDTGELFF
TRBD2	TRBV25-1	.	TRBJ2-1	TGTGCCAGCTCCCTAGCGGAGGGACCCTACAATGAGCAGTTCTTC	CASSLAEGPYNEQFF
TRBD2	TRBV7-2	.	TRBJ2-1	TGTGCCAGCAGCCCAGGGACTAGCGGGAGTCTGAGCTCCTACAATGAGCAGTTCTTC	CASSPGTSGSLSSYNEQFF
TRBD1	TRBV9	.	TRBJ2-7	TGTGCCAGCAGCGCTTGGACAGGGGGCGGCGAGCAGTACTTC	CASSAWTGGGEQYF
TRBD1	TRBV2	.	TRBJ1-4	TGTGCCAGCAGTGTGAGGACAGGGAACGAAAAACTGTTTTTT	CASSVRTGNEKLFF
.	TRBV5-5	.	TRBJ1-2	TGTGCCAGCAGCTCCCAAGGACGGGGAAACTATGGCTACACCTTC	CASSSQGRGNYGYTF